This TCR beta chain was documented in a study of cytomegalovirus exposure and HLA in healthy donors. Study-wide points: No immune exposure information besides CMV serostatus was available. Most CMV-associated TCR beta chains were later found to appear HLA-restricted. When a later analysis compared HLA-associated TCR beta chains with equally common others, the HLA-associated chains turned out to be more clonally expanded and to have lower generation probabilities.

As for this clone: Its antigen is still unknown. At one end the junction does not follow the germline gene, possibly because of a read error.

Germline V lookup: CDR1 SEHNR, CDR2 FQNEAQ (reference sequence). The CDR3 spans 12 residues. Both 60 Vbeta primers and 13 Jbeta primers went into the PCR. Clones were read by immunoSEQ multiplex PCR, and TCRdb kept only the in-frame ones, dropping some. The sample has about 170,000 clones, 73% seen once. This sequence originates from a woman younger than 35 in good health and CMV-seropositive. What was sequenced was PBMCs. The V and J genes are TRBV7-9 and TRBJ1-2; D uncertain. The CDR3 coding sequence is TGTTCCAGCAGCCCCACACCTTATGGCTACACCTTC. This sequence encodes CSSSPTPYGYTF.